The T cell receptor (beta chain) under discussion was sequenced for a study of CD39 and CD103 CD8 tumor-infiltrating T cells (dated by TCRdb to 2017 to 2018). General notes on the study: The repertoire comparisons shown came from four patients: one with an HPV-positive HNSCC, one with an HPV-negative HNSCC, one with ovarian cancer and one with melanoma. Deep sequencing of TCRbeta CDR3 was used to compare the repertoires of CD8 TIL subsets, defined by CD103 and CD39, with those of peripheral memory CD8 T cells. Overall study outcomes, separate from this receptor: DP CD8 TILs appeared to be more oligoclonal than DN and SP CD8 TILs and blood memory CD8 T cells, with 56-86% covered by the top 30 clonotypes. DP TIL clonotypes were rarely found in blood or uninvolved lymph node, whereas DN TIL clonotypes largely overlapped peripheral memory CD8 repertoires.

CDR1 and CDR2, per the germline V gene, are ENHRY and SYGVKD. Trimming at the junction amounts to 10 bases on V and 0 bases on J, and the germline ends lie 16 bases apart. The CDR3 holds 16 amino acids from the cysteine to the phenylalanine. The DNA shown is the 48-base CDR3, in frame from base 1. For each subset, genomic DNA was extracted from about 10,000 to 100,000 sorted cells using the DNeasy Blood and Tissue Kit. The immunoSEQ service sequenced and mapped the TCRbeta V-J or V-D-J regions, with coverage above 9x for each sample. In the source study's methods: The analysis included only productive rearrangements exported from the immunoSEQ Analyzer platform, and clonality was assessed using the 500 most abundant clones. To quantify how much repertoires overlapped between populations, both the Morisita-Horn similarity index and the Jaccard index were used. Morisita-Horn similarity between CD8 T-cell subset TCR repertoires was measured in roughly six cancer patients. In its TCRdb copy, this immuneACCESS table keeps in-frame sequences only and misses some clones. Where compared with another copy, unresolved V genes explain less than half of these, and the others have no known cause. That table supplies the V and J calls and clone size; D and trimming were determined from the DNA. The sample has approximately 5,000 clones on record, around 65% of them singletons. The leading ten clones occupy 9% to 15% of the sample.

At the time of sample collection the patients were not on therapy, although prior treatments varied from chemotherapy, radiotherapy, surgery and immunotherapy to no treatment. After thawing, cells went through T lymphocyte enrichment using a negative-selection kit, with EpCAM beads added for tumor-infiltrating lymphocytes. Memory CD8 T cells were sorted as CD8+CD4-CD45RA- cells irrespective of CCR7 expression. Before analysis, peripheral blood mononuclear cells were separated on a Ficoll-Paque PLUS gradient and then cryopreserved. Populations were sorted on a FACSAria II to 99% purity, and cell pellets were frozen without culture for TCR sequencing. Regarding this clone: Its antigen remains unidentified. Base qualities are not provided; no much larger clone lies one nucleotide away.

The sample taken for sequencing was CD8+ T cells sorted from blood. The cell subset or site label on this specimen signifies: total memory CD8 T cells (CD45RA-CCR7+/-) from blood or uninvolved lymph node. This receptor chain uses TRBV10-3 and TRBJ2-6, with a tentative D gene TRBD1 over 5 matching bases. The TCR was taken from a human donor with head and neck squamous cell carcinoma. The CDR3 in this case is CATQGKENSGANVLTF. The sequence in DNA is TGTGCCACCCAGGGAAAGGAAAACTCTGGGGCCAACGTCCTGACTTTC.